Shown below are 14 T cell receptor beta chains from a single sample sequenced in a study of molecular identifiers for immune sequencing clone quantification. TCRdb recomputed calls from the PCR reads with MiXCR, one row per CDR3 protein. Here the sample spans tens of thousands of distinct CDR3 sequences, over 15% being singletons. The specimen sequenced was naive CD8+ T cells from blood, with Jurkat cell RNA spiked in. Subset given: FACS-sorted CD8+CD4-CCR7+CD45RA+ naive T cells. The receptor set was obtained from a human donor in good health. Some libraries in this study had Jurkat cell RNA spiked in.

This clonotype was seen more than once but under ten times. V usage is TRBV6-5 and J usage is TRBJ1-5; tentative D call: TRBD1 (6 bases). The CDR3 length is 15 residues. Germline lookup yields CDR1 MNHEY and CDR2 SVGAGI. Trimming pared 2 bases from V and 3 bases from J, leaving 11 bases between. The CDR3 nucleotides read TGTGCCAGCAGTTACACGACAGGAATCAATCAGCCCCAGCATTTT. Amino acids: CASSYTTGINQPQHF.

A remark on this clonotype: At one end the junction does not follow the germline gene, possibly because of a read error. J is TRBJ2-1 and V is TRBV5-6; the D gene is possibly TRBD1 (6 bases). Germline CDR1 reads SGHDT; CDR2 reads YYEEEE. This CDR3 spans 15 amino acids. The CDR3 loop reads CTSSLAAGEHNEQFF. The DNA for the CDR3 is TGTACCAGCAGCTTGGCGGCAGGGGAACACAATGAGCAGTTCTTC.

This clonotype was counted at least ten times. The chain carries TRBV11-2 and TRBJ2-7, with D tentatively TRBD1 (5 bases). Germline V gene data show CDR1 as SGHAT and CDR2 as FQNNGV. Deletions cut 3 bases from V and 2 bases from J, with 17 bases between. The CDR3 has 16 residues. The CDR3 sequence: CASSFRTRMGPYEQYF. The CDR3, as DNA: TGTGCCAGCAGCTTCAGGACACGCATGGGCCCCTACGAGCAGTACTTC.

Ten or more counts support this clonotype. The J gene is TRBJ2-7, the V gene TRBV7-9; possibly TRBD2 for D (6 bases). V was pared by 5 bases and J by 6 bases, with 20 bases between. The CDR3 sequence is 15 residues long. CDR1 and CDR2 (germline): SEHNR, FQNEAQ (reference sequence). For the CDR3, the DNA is TGTGCCAGCAGCCCACGCGGGACTCCTCCCGGCGAGCAGTACTTC. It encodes CASSPRGTPPGEQYF. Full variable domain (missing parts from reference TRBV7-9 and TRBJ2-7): DTGVSQNPRHKITKRGQNVTFRCDPISEHNRLYWYRQTLGQGPEFLTYFQNEAQLEKSRLLSDRFSAERPKGSFSTLEIQRTEQGDSAMYLCASSPRGTPPGEQYFGPGTRLTVT.

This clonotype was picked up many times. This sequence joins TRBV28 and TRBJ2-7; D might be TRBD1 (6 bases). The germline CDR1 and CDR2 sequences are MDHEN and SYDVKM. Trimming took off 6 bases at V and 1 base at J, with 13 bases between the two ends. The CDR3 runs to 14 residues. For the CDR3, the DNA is TGTGCCAGCAGCCCTCTCGGACAGTCCTACGAGCAGTACTTC. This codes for CASSPLGQSYEQYF. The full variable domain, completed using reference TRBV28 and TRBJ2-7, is DVKVTQSSRYLVKRTGEKVFLECVQDMDHENMFWYRQDPGLGLRLIYFSYDVKMKEKGDIPEGYSVSREKKERFSLILESASTNQTSMYLCASSPLGQSYEQYFGPGTRLTVT.

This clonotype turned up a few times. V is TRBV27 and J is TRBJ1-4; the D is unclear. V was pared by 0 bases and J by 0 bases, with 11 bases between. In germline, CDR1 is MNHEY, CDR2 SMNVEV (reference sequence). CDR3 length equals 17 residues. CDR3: CASSLSALSATNEKLFF. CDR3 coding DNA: TGTGCCAGCAGTTTATCGGCCCTTTCGGCAACTAATGAAAAACTGTTTTTT.

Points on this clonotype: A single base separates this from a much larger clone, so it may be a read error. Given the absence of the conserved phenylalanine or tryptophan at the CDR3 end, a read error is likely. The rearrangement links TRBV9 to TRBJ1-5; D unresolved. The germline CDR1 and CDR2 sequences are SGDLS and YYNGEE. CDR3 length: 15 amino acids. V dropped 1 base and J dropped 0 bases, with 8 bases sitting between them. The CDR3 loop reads CASSVTGNSNQPQHL. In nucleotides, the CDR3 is TGTGCCAGCAGCGTAACCGGAAATAGCAATCAGCCCCAGCATTTG.

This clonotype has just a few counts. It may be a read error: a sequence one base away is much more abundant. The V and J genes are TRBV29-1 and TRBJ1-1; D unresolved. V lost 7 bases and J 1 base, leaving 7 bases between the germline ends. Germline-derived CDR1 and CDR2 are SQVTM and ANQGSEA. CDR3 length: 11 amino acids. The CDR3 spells CSALPNTEAFF. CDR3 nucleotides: TGCAGCGCTTTACCGAACACTGAAGCTTTCTTT. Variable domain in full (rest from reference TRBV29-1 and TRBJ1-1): SAVISQKPSRDICQRGTSLTIQCQVDSQVTMMFWYRQQPGQSLTLIATANQGSEATYESGFVIDKFPISRPNLTFSTLTVSNMSPEDSSIYLCSALPNTEAFFGQGTRLTVV.

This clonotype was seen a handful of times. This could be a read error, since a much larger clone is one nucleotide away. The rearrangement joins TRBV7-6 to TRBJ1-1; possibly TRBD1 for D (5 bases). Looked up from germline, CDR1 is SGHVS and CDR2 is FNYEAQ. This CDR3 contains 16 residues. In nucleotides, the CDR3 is TGTGCCAGCGGCTTAGGGGTGGGAATCATGAACACTGAAGCTTTCTTT. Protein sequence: CASGLGVGIMNTEAFF. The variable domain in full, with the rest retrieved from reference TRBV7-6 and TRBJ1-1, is GAGVSQSPRYKVTKRGQDVALRCDPISGHVSLYWYRQALGQGPEFLTYFNYEAQQDKSGLPNDRFSAERPEGSISTLTIQRTEQRDSAMYRCASGLGVGIMNTEAFFGQGTRLTVV.

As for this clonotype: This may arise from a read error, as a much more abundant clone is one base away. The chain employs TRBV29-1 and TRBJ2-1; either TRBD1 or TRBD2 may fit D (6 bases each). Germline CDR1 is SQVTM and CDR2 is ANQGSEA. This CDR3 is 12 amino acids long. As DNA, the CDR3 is TGCCCCCCGGGGGCGCACAAAAATGAGCAGTTCTTC. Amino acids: CPPGAHKNEQFF.

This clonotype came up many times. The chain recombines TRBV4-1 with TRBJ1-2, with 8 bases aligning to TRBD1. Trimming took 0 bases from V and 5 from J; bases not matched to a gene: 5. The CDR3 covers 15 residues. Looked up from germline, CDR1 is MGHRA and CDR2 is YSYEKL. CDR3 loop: CASSQDPGGGYGYTF. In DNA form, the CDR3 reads TGCGCCAGCAGCCAAGATCCAGGGGGCGGTTATGGCTACACCTTC.

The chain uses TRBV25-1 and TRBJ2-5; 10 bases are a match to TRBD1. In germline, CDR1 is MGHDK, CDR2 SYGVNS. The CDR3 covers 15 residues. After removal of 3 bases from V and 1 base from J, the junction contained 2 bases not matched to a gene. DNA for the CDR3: TGTGCCAGCAGTGAGTGGACAGGGGGCCAAGAGACCCAGTACTTC. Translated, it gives CASSEWTGGQETQYF.

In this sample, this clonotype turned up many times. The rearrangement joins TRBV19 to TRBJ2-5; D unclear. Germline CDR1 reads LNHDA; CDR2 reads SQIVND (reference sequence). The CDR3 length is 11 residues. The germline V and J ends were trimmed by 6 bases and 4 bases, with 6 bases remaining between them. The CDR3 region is CASRIRETQYF. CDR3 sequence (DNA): TGTGCCAGTAGAATAAGAGAGACCCAGTACTTC. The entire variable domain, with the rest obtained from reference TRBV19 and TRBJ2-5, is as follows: DGGITQSPKYLFRKEGQNVTLSCEQNLNHDAMYWYRQDPGQGLRLIYYSQIVNDFQKGDIAEGYSVSREKKESFPLTVTSAQKNPTAFYLCASRIRETQYFGPGTRLLVL.

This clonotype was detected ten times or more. The CDR3 nucleotides read TGCGCCAGCAGCCCGGGGACAGCGGGTAATTCACCCCTCCACTTT. Its protein is CASSPGTAGNSPLHF. J is TRBJ1-6 and V is TRBV4-3, with 7 bases that match TRBD1. The V and J ends lost 4 bases and 6 bases, in that order; junction bases with no gene match: 6. There are 15 residues in the CDR3. Germline-derived CDR1 and CDR2 are LGHNA and YSLEER.